One T cell receptor (beta chain) is described in this entry. In its sample, this clonotype was seen a few times. The antigen it binds to is not known. Base qualities were left out, and no much larger clone turns up one base away. Stable Graves' hyperthyroidism was defined as the absence of progression to ophthalmopathy over 18 months of follow-up. Hyperthyroidism patients were newly diagnosed, with disease duration under 2 months, and aged 18 to 65 years. Any patient with an uncontrolled infection, another autoimmune disease, pregnancy or lactation was excluded. Diagnoses were based on clinical symptoms, serum thyroxine and TRAb, thyroid ultrasound and orbital computed tomography. PBMCs were separated from 8 to 10 ml of fresh peripheral blood using Ficoll-Paque density gradient centrifugation. Trizol reagent was used to extract total RNA, and RNA quality was then checked on an Agilent 2100 Bioanalyzer.

These data come from a study of T cells in Graves' hyperthyroidism and ophthalmopathy (dated by TCRdb to about 2019). Regarding the research as a whole: Peripheral blood was sampled at the time of initial diagnosis, prior to any treatment. To identify TCR V-J signatures that set the groups apart, the researchers used a discovery cohort of 100 patients, made up of 40 to 45 with Graves' ophthalmopathy and 57 with stable Graves' hyperthyroidism. In addition, the study compared T-cell repertoires in thyroid tissue and in blood from roughly six Graves' hyperthyroidism patients. An independent validation cohort of fewer than 20 hyperthyroidism patients and 17 patients who later progressed to ophthalmopathy tested prospective prediction of ophthalmopathy. The paper describes TCR Vbeta CDR3 sequencing of 130 to 150 peripheral blood samples, made up of roughly 40 ophthalmopathy patients, 70 to 75 hyperthyroidism patients and some 17 progressor patients. The 75 to 100 discovery patients were divided at random into training and test sets in a 7:3 ratio. Once sampling was done, hyperthyroidism patients were given methimazole at a starting dose of 30 mg daily, whereas ophthalmopathy patients were given high-dose intravenous methylprednisolone. General study outcomes and caveats: Most expanded thyroid clonotypes (frequency above 0.001) were also detected in blood, suggesting blood repertoires may reflect thyroid immune responses. In validation, progression to ophthalmopathy was predicted by the model with 55% to 71% sensitivity and about 72% specificity, a median of around 5.9 months before onset. A model built on a 13 V-J signature distinguished ophthalmopathy from stable hyperthyroidism, reaching 85% to 90% sensitivity and under 84% specificity in cross-validation and 80%/75% in testing. Sample size was not statistically predetermined, and investigators were not blinded to group allocation.

The TCR beta CDR3 regions were amplified from RNA transcripts. A first-round RT-PCR of the TCR CDR3 used the HTBI primer set with the Qiagen OneStep RT-PCR kit. Libraries were constructed in a second round of multiplex PCR, after which size selection and purification were performed. Paired-end sequencing of the libraries was performed with 100 bp reads on an Illumina HiSeq2000. From the authors' description of their analysis: SOAPnuke was used to process the raw data, removing reads that contained adapters or uncalled bases, had a mean Phred below 15, or lacked an exact match to the constant primer or identifier. COPE v1.2.5 was used to merge the high-quality paired reads, and each unique nucleotide sequence was defined as a clonotype. MiTCR v1.1 was used to align the clonotypes against IMGT TRBV, TRBD and TRBJ reference segments. Analysis was restricted to V-J combinations with a frequency above 0.0001, which covered roughly 99% of repertoires. The TCS score was defined as F50 (clonal expansion) divided by E x V (chaos), with BLOSUM62-based TCRdist calculated between CDR3 peptides within each V-J. Welch's t-statistics and random forest reduced around 550 V-J features to 10 to 15, which were used in a naive Bayes classifier (R e1071). TCRdb reprocessing: public reads trimmed at Q25 with fastp, clones called with MiXCR, in-frame beta chains kept. Each entry merges the rows of one CDR3 protein and shows their most common DNA and genes. TCRdb, not the authors, supplied the V and J calls. The sample table records approximately 360,000 distinct CDR3 sequences; 25% of these occur just once. The leading ten clones occupy less than 85% of the sample.

V trim: 0 bases; J trim: 6 bases; unmatched bases: 6. CDR1 and CDR2 were assigned from the germline V gene (reference sequence) as SEHNR and FQNEAQ. Counted from cysteine to phenylalanine, this CDR3 has 15 amino acids. Only the CDR3 DNA stays, 45 bases, in frame from base 1. The sequenced material came from blood. The sequence derives from a man aged 50 or older with Graves' hyperthyroidism. The sequence is built from TRBV7-9 and TRBJ1-2; 8 of the junction bases match TRBD1. The CDR3: CASSLAGRGLNGYTF. The bases are TGTGCCAGCAGCTTAGCGGGCAGGGGGCTAAATGGCTACACCTTC. Supplemented by the reference TRBV7-9 and TRBJ1-2 proteins around the CDR3, the complete variable domain is DTGVSQNPRHKITKRGQNVTFRCDPISEHNRLYWYRQTLGQGPEFLTYFQNEAQLEKSRLLSDRFSAERPKGSFSTLEIQRTEQGDSAMYLCASSLAGRGLNGYTFGSGTRLTVV.